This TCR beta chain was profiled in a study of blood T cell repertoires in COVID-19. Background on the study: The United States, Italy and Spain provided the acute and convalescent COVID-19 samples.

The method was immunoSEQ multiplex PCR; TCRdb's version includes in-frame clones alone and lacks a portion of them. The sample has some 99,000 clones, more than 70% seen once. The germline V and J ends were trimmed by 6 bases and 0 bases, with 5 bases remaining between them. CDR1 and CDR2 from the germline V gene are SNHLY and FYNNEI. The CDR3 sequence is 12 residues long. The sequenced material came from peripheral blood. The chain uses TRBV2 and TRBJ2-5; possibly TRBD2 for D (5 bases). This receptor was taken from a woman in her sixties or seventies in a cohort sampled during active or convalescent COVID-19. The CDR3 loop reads CASRTNQETQYF. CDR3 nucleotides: TGTGCCAGCAGGACTAACCAAGAGACCCAGTACTTC.